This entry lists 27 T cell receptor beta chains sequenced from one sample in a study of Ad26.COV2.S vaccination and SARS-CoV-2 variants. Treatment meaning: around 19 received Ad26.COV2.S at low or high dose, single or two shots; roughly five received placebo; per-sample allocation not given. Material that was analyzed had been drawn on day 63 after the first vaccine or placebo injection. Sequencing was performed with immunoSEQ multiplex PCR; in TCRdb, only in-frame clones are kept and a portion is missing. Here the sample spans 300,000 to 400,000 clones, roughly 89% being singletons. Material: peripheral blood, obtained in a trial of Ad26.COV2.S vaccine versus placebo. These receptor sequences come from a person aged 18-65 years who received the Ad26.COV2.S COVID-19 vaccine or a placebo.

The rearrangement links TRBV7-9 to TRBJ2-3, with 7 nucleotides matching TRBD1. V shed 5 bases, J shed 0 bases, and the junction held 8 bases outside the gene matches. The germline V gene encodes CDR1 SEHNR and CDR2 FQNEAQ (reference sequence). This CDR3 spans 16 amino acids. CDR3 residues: CASSKDRRTSTDTQYF. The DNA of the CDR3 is TGTGCCAGCAGCAAGGACAGGAGGACTAGCACAGATACGCAGTATTTT.

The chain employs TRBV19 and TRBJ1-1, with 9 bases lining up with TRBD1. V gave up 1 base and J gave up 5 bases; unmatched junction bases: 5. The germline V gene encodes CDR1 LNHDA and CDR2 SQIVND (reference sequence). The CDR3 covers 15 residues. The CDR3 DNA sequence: TGTGCCAGTAGTATAGTAGGGACAGGGTCGACTGAAGCTTTCTTT. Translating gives CASSIVGTGSTEAFF.

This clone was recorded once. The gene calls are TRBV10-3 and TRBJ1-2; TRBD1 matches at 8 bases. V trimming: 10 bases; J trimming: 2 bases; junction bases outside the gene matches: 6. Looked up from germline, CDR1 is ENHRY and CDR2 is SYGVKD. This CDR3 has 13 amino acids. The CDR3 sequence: CATATGVNYGYTF. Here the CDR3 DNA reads TGTGCCACAGCGACAGGGGTCAACTATGGCTACACCTTC.

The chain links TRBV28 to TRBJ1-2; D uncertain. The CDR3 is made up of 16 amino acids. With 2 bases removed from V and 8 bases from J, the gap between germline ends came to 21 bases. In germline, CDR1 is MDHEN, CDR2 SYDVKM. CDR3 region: CASSLHPSQGRGGYTF. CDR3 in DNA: TGTGCCAGCAGTTTACATCCCTCACAAGGGAGAGGGGGCTACACCTTC.

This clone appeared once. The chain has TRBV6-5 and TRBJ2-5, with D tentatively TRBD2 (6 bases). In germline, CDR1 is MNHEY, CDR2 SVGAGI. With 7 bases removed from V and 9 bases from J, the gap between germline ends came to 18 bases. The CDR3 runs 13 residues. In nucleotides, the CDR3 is TGTGCCAGCACCCCTGCGGGACTCCCCGCCCAGTACTTC. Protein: CASTPAGLPAQYF.

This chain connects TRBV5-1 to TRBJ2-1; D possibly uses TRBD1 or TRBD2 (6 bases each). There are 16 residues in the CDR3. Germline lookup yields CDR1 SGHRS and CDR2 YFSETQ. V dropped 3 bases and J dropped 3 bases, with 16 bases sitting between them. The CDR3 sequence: CASSYLSGGGYNEQFF. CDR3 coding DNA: TGCGCCAGCAGCTACCTTAGCGGAGGGGGCTACAATGAGCAGTTCTTC.

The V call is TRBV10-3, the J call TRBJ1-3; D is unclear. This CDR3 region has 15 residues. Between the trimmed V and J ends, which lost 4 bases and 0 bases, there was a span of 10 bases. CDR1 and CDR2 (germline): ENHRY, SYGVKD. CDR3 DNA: TGTGCCATCAGTGTAGGGCCAGACTCTGGAAACACCATATATTTT. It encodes CAISVGPDSGNTIYF.

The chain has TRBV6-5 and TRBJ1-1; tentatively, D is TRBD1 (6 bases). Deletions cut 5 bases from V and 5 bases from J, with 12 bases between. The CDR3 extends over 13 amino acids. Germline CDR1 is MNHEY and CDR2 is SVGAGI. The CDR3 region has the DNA TGTGCCAGCAGTACCCAGGGGCGGACTGAAGCTTTCTTT. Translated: CASSTQGRTEAFF.

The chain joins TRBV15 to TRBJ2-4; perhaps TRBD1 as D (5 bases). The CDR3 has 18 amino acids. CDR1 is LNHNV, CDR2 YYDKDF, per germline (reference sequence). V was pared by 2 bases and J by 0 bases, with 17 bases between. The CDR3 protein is CATSRLPIRELAKNIQYF. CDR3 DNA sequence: TGTGCCACCAGCAGACTACCGATCAGGGAATTAGCCAAAAACATTCAGTACTTC.

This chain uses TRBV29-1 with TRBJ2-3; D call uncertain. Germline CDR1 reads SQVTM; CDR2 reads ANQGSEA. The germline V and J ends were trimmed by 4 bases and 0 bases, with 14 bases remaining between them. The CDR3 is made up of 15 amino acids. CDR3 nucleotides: TGCAGCGTTGTACTAAGTTTTACTAGCACAGATACGCAGTATTTT. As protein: CSVVLSFTSTDTQYF.

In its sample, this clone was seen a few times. CDR3 sequence: CASSQGEYGTGAFYGYTF. CDR3 sequence (DNA): TGCGCCAGCAGCCAAGGGGAGTACGGGACAGGAGCCTTCTATGGCTACACCTTC. This chain uses TRBV4-1 with TRBJ1-2; 8 bases fit TRBD1. V shed 1 base, J shed 4 bases, and the junction held 14 bases outside the gene matches. The CDR3 loop spans 18 amino acids. In germline, CDR1 is MGHRA, CDR2 YSYEKL.

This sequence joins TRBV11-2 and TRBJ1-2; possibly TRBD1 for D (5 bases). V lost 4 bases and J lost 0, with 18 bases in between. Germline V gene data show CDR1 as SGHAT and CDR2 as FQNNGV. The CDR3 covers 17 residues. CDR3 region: CASSSAGRERANYGYTF. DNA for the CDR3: TGTGCCAGCAGCTCAGCAGGGCGGGAGAGGGCTAACTATGGCTACACCTTC.

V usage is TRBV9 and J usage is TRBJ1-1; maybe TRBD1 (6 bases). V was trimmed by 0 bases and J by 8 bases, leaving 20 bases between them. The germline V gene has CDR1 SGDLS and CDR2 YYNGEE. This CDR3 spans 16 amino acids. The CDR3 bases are TGTGCCAGCAGCGTAGAGTACTCAGGGGCCGTTGGGGAAGCTTTCTTT. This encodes CASSVEYSGAVGEAFF.

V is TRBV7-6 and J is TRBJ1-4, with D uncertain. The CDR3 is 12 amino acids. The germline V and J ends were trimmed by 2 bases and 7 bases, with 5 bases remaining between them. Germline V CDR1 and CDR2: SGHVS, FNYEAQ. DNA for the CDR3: TGTGCCAGCAGCTTAAGCACTGAAAAACTGTTTTTT. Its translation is CASSLSTEKLFF. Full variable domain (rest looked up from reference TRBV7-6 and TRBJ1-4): GAGVSQSPRYKVTKRGQDVALRCDPISGHVSLYWYRQALGQGPEFLTYFNYEAQQDKSGLPNDRFSAERPEGSISTLTIQRTEQRDSAMYRCASSLSTEKLFFGSGTQLSVL.

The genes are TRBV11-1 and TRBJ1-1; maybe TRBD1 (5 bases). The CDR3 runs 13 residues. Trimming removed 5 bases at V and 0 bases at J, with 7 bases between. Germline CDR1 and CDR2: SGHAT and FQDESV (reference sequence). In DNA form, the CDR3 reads TGTGCCAGCAGCGACAGAGTGAACACTGAAGCTTTCTTT. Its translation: CASSDRVNTEAFF. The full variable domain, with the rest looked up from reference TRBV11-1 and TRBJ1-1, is EAEVAQSPRYKITEKSQAVAFWCDPISGHATLYWYRQILGQGPELLVQFQDESVVDDSQLPKDRFSAERLKGVDSTLKIQPAELGDSAMYLCASSDRVNTEAFFGQGTRLTVV.

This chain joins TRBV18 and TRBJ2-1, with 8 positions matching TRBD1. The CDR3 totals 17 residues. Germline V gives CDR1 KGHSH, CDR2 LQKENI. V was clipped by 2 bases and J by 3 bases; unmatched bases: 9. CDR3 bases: TGTGCCAGCTCACCAGTCCCGGGACAGGCCCTCTACAATGAGCAGTTCTTC. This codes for CASSPVPGQALYNEQFF.

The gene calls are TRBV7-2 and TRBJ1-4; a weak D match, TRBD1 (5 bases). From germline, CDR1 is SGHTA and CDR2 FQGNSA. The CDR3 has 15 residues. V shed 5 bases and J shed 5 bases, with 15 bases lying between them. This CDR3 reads CASSAGGGWNEKLFF. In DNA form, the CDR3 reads TGTGCCAGCAGCGCCGGCGGGGGGTGGAATGAAAAACTGTTTTTT.

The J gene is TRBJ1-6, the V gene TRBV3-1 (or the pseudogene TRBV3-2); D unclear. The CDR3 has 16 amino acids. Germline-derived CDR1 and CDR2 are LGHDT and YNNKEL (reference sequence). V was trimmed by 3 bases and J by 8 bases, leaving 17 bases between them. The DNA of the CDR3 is TGTGCCAGCAGCCAGGTTGGTGGCGAGATCTATTCACCCCTCCACTTT. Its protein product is CASSQVGGEIYSPLHF.

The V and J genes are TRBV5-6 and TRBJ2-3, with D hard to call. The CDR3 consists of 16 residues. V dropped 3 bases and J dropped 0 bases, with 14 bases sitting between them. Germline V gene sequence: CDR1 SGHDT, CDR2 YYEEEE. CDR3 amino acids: CASSWAAGISTDTQYF. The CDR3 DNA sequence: TGTGCCAGCAGCTGGGCGGCAGGTATTAGCACAGATACGCAGTATTTT.

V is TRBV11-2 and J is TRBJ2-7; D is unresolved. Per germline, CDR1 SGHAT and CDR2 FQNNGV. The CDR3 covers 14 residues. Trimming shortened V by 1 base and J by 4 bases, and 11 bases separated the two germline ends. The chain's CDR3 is CASSLAGRGYEQYF. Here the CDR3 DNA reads TGTGCCAGCAGCTTAGCTGGGCGCGGATACGAGCAGTACTTC.

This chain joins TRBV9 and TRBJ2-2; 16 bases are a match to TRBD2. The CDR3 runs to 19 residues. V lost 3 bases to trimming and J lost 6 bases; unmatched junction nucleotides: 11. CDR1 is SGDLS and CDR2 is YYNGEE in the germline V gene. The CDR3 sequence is CASSGTGTSGRVVPGELFF. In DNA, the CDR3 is TGTGCCAGCAGCGGCACCGGGACTAGCGGGAGGGTCGTTCCCGGGGAGCTGTTTTTT.

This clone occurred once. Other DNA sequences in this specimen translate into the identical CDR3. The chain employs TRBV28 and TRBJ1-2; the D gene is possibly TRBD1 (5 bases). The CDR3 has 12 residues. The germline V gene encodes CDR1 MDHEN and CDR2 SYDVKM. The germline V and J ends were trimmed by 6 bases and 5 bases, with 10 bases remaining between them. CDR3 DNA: TGTGCCAGCAGCCAGGGTGGGTATGGCTACACCTTC. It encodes CASSQGGYGYTF.

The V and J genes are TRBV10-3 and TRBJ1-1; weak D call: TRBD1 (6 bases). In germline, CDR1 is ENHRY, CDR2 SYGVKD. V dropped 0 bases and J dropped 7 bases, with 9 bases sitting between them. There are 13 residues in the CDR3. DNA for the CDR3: TGTGCCATCAGTGAGTCGGGGGGGCTTGAAGCTTTCTTT. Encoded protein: CAISESGGLEAFF.

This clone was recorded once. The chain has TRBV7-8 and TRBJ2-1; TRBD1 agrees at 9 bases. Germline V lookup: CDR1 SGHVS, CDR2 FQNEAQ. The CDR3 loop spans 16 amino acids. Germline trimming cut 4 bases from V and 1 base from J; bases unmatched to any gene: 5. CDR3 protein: CASSSPGQGSYNEQFF. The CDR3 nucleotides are TGTGCCAGCAGCTCACCGGGACAGGGATCCTACAATGAGCAGTTCTTC. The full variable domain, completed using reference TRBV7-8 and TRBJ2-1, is GAGVSQSPRYKVAKRGQDVALRCDPISGHVSLFWYQQALGQGPEFLTYFQNEAQLDKSGLPSDRFFAERPEGSVSTLKIQRTQQEDSAVYLCASSSPGQGSYNEQFFGPGTRLTVL.

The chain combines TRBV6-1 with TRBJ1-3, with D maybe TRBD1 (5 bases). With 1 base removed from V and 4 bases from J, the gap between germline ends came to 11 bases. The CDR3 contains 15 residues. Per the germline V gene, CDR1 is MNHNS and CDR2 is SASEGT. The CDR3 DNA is TGTGCCAGCAGTGAAGTGGGGGGTTCAGGAAACACCATATATTTT. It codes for CASSEVGGSGNTIYF.

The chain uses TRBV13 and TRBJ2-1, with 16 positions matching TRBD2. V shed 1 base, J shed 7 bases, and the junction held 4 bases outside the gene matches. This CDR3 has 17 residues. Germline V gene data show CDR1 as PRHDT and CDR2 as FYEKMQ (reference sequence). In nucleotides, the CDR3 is TGTGCCAGCAGCTTAGTGGGACTAGCGGGAGGGATGAATGAGCAGTTCTTC. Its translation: CASSLVGLAGGMNEQFF.

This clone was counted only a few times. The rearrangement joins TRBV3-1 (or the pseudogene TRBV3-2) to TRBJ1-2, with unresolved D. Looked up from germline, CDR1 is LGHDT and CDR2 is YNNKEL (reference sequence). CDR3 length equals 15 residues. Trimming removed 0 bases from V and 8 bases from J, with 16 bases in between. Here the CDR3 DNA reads TGTGCCAGCAGCCAAGAATCGGTAGGGCCCTCGGGCTACACCTTC. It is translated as CASSQESVGPSGYTF.